The rows below give T cell receptor beta chains drawn from one sample of a study of cytomegalovirus exposure and HLA in healthy donors. The repertoire was sequenced with immunoSEQ multiplex PCR; TCRdb's copy has only in-frame clones and lacks some. Altogether around 150,000 clones are present, 65% to 70% being singletons, with the ten largest covering approximately 1.7%. The sequenced material came from PBMCs. The receptor set was obtained from a human donor in good health. Each CDR3 is given with its conserved first and last residue. D genes are given only for firm matches. Expanded clones are given a class, and other clones once, few, many or no size at all.

TRBV5-1	TRBJ2-5	.	.	CASSPGDYQETQYF	TGCGCCAGCAGCCCCGGGGACTACCAAGAGACCCAGTACTTC
TRBV7-2	TRBJ2-7	.	TRBD2	CASSAFSGRVTEQYF	TGTGCAAGCAGCGCCTTTAGCGGGAGAGTAACAGAGCAGTACTTC
TRBV9	TRBJ2-1	.	TRBD2	CASSVEPSGHYNEQFF	TGTGCCAGCAGCGTAGAGCCTAGCGGGCACTACAATGAGCAGTTCTTC
TRBV6-1	TRBJ2-5	few	TRBD2	CASSELAGVYGETQYF	TGTGCCAGCAGTGAACTAGCGGGAGTATACGGGGAGACCCAGTACTTC
TRBV5-4	TRBJ1-1	.	.	CASSPRVFGEAFF	TGTGCCAGCAGCCCCAGGGTATTCGGGGAAGCTTTCTTT
TRBV18	TRBJ2-7	once	TRBD1	CASSPDRVVGEQYF	TGTGCCAGCTCACCGGACAGGGTAGTCGGCGAGCAGTACTTC
TRBV7-8	TRBJ2-1	once	.	CASSPGAYSYNEQFF	TGTGCCAGCAGCCCTGGGGCTTACTCCTACAATGAGCAGTTCTTC
TRBV10-3	TRBJ1-3	.	TRBD1	CAISDGTDSGNTIYF	TGTGCCATCAGTGATGGGACAGACTCTGGAAACACCATATATTTT
TRBV4-1	TRBJ2-1	few	TRBD2	CASSQERTSGNYEQFF	TGCGCCAGCAGCCAAGAACGGACTAGCGGGAACTATGAGCAGTTCTTC
TRBV28	TRBJ2-7	.	.	CASSRTGSSYEQYF	TGTGCCAGCAGTAGAACAGGGAGCTCCTACGAGCAGTACTTC
TRBV4-2	TRBJ2-7	few	.	CASSQGFSVGHTYEQYF	TGTGCCAGCAGCCAAGGTTTCTCCGTGGGCCATACCTACGAGCAGTACTTC
TRBV18	TRBJ2-4	.	.	CASSPSRTGENIQYF	TGTGCCAGCTCGCCCTCGAGAACAGGCGAAAACATTCAGTACTTC
TRBV27	TRBJ2-7	.	TRBD1	CASSFRTGSYEQYF	TGTGCCAGCAGTTTTAGGACAGGATCCTACGAGCAGTACTTC
TRBV7-7	TRBJ2-3	.	TRBD1	CASSLGTGDTDTQYF	TGTGCCAGCAGCTTAGGGACAGGTGACACAGATACGCAGTATTTT
TRBV6-4	TRBJ2-2	.	TRBD1	CASRGQGPTGELFF	TGTGCCAGCAGAGGACAGGGCCCTACCGGGGAGCTGTTTTTT
TRBV28	TRBJ2-1	.	TRBD2	CASSLAEYNEQFF	TGTGCCAGCAGCCTAGCGGAATACAATGAGCAGTTCTTC
TRBV7-9	TRBJ2-6	few	TRBD1	CASRGQGLGGANVLTF	TGTGCCAGCAGGGGACAGGGTCTTGGTGGGGCCAACGTCCTGACTTTC
TRBV4-1	TRBJ2-1	.	TRBD2	CASSQPREGRGRGAYNEQFF	TGCGCCAGCAGCCAACCTCGGGAGGGGCGCGGGAGGGGCGCCTACAATGAGCAGTTCTTC
TRBV7-6	TRBJ2-2	.	TRBD2	CASSSSGSGGELFF	TGTGCCAGCAGCTCTAGCGGGAGTGGCGGGGAGCTGTTTTTT
TRBV11-2	TRBJ2-7	.	.	CASRARVSPLYEQYF	TGTGCCAGCAGGGCCAGGGTATCCCCGCTCTACGAGCAGTACTTC
TRBV28	TRBJ2-7	.	.	CASSPPGSGVYEQYF	TGTGCCAGCAGCCCCCCAGGTAGCGGAGTCTACGAGCAGTACTTC
TRBV29-1	TRBJ1-5	.	TRBD1	CSVCQGAAGQPQHF	TGCAGCGTCTGTCAGGGGGCCGCGGGTCAGCCCCAGCATTTT
TRBV19	TRBJ1-5	.	TRBD1	CASSMTWQGASPQHF	TGTGCCAGTAGTATGACTTGGCAGGGGGCTTCGCCCCAGCATTTT
TRBV6-5	TRBJ2-1	.	TRBD2	CASSYSLGLAANEQFF	TGTGCCAGCAGTTACTCATTGGGACTAGCGGCTAATGAGCAGTTCTTC
TRBV7-3	TRBJ2-5	.	TRBD1	CASSLPTADRVVETQYF	TGTGCCAGCAGCTTACCAACCGCGGACAGGGTGGTCGAGACCCAGTACTTC
TRBV5-5	TRBJ2-4	.	.	CASSFSGSDIQYF	TGTGCCAGCAGCTTCTCAGGGTCAGACATTCAGTACTTC
TRBV5-4	TRBJ1-1	few	TRBD1	CASSGVTGLNTEAFF	TGTGCCAGCAGCGGTGTGACAGGGTTGAACACTGAAGCTTTCTTT
TRBV28	TRBJ2-7	.	TRBD2	CASIGTSTHEQYF	TGTGCCAGCATAGGGACTAGCACCCACGAGCAGTACTTC
TRBV11-2	TRBJ1-2	few	.	CASSLSGVNYGYTF	TGTGCCAGCAGCCTTTCCGGAGTAAACTATGGCTACACCTTC
TRBV29-1	TRBJ2-6	.	TRBD1	CSVLSGQGAPGANVLTF	TGCAGCGTACTCTCGGGACAGGGGGCGCCTGGGGCCAACGTCCTGACTTTC
TRBV11-3	TRBJ2-7	.	TRBD1	CASSLVTGTGYSYEQYF	TGTGCCAGCAGCTTAGTAACCGGGACAGGGTACTCCTACGAGCAGTACTTC
TRBV28	TRBJ2-7	.	TRBD2	CASDEGLAGGSYEQYF	TGTGCCAGCGATGAGGGACTAGCGGGAGGCTCCTACGAGCAGTACTTC
TRBV7-8	TRBJ1-5	.	.	CASSLKSGGTQPQHF	TGTGCCAGCAGCTTAAAGAGCGGAGGAACTCAGCCCCAGCATTTT
TRBV7-9	TRBJ2-5	.	.	CASSRGQPETQYF	TGTGCCAGCAGCCGCGGACAACCAGAGACCCAGTACTTC
TRBV5-4	TRBJ2-1	.	TRBD2	CASSLGAGSGSSHEQFF	TGTGCCAGCAGCTTGGGGGCCGGAAGCGGGAGTTCGCATGAGCAGTTCTTC
TRBV5-1	TRBJ2-7	.	.	CASSLVAGDEQYF	TGCGCCAGCAGCTTGGTGGCAGGGGATGAGCAGTACTTC
TRBV2	TRBJ2-7	.	TRBD2	CASRGLEAREMHEQYF	TGTGCCAGCCGAGGATTAGAAGCGCGGGAGATGCACGAGCAGTACTTC
TRBV5-1	TRBJ2-5	.	TRBD2	CASSSGTSRETQYF	TGCGCCAGCAGCTCGGGGACTAGCCGGGAGACCCAGTACTTC
TRBV5-4	TRBJ2-3	few	TRBD1	CATQWGQGARDTQYF	TGTGCCACCCAATGGGGACAGGGGGCGCGGGATACGCAGTATTTT
TRBV12-5	TRBJ2-1	.	TRBD2	CASGLSSGRYNEQFF	TGTGCTAGTGGTTTGAGTAGCGGGAGATACAATGAGCAGTTCTTC